This T cell receptor beta chain derives from a study of OX40 agonist ivuxolimab in advanced cancers. With respect to the entire study: Ivuxolimab was an agonistic, fully human IgG2 monoclonal antibody directed against OX40 (CD134), a costimulatory receptor. Intravenous ivuxolimab was administered to patients every 2 weeks at six dose levels: 0.01, 0.1, 0.3, 1.5, 3 and 10 mg/kg. Of the roughly 51 dose-escalation patients, hepatocellular carcinoma was present in about 20, melanoma in some 15, renal cell carcinoma in 9 and head and neck cancer in 9. In the dose-escalation cohort, 70% to 85% of patients were male, and the mean age was approximately 60 years, with a range of about 23 to 90. Patients were allowed to have had prior anti-PD-1, anti-PD-L1 or anti-CTLA-4 therapy, and around two fifths of the dose-escalation patients had been treated with checkpoint inhibitors. Partial responses occurred in three dose-escalation patients, of whom one had hepatocellular carcinoma and two had cutaneous melanoma. Peripheral TCRbeta sequencing aimed to test whether ivuxolimab altered TCR sequence diversity and caused clonal T-cell expansion. The paper describes the monotherapy dose-escalation part (N of about 52 patients) of the phase I trial of ivuxolimab.

Points the paper makes about the study in general: In partial responders in the 0.1-3.0 mg/kg groups, normalized peripheral clonal expansion was found to be among the lowest, especially among CD8+ T cells. The antigen specificity of the clonally expanded peripheral T cells was not determined. At doses of 0.1 to 3.0 mg/kg, clonal expansion of both CD4+ and CD8+ T cells in blood was seen between baseline and week 6. After ivuxolimab, CD8+ T cells had more expanded clones than CD4+ T cells on average. Low levels of normalized T-cell clonal expansion were also seen in some patients who did not respond.

In the germline V gene, CDR1 corresponds to MNHEY and CDR2 to SVGAGI. V is trimmed back by 0 bases and J by 6 bases, and the junction contains 4 bases that no gene match accounts for. Its CDR3 holds 15 amino acids, cysteine through phenylalanine. This entry keeps only the CDR3 DNA: 45 bases, framed from base 1. For sequencing of the TCRbeta CDR3 region, genomic DNA was extracted from the sorted cells. The immunoSEQ Assay was used for sequencing of TCRbeta CDR3 regions. TCRdb holds this immuneACCESS table with in-frame rearrangements only. Some clones are missing; in checked studies, unresolved V genes explain under half, and the rest has no known cause. In this sample the table shows about 100,000 clones, 75% to 95% of which occur a single time. Clones ranked in the top ten supply 0.5% to 0.65% of the sample. On this clone: What this receptor recognizes is not known. Base qualities are not provided; no much larger clone lies one nucleotide away.

Patients with a history of autoimmune disease or receiving systemic immunosuppression were excluded from the trial. In every dose cohort, peripheral blood was drawn for TCR sequencing at baseline, cycle 4 day 1, and cycle 7 day 1. Samples came from an open-label, multicenter, first-in-human phase I dose-escalation trial of ivuxolimab. Adults with locally advanced or metastatic melanoma, renal cell, hepatocellular, or head and neck squamous cell carcinoma were enrolled in the trial. CD4+ and CD8+ T cells were sorted separately from peripheral blood before TCR sequencing. The source material was CD4+ or CD8+ T cells sorted from blood, sampled in a trial of the OX40 agonist ivuxolimab. Recombination connected TRBV6-5 to TRBJ2-2, with TRBD1 matching 7 junction bases. This TCR was recovered from an adult with an advanced solid tumor such as melanoma, head and neck, liver or kidney cancer. The CDR3 region has the sequence CASSYSKTGPGELFF. The sequenced DNA is TGTGCCAGCAGTTACTCGAAGACAGGGCCCGGGGAGCTGTTTTTT.